Detailed here is one T cell receptor beta chain. Trimming stripped 7 bases from V and 4 bases from J, with 15 bases between. The CDR3 covers 14 residues. CDR1 and CDR2 from the germline V gene are MNHEY and SVGAGI. This record comes from a study of blood T cell repertoires in COVID-19. On the study more broadly: The United States, Italy and Spain provided the acute and convalescent COVID-19 samples. In each case, the material was cDNA or gDNA derived from T cells, B-cell-depleted T cells, or PBMCs.

Per the original methods: By means of reference gene primer amplification, nucleated cell counts were estimated. Sequenced by immunoSEQ multiplex PCR; TCRdb stores in-frame clones only, minus some. That table is the source of V, J and clone size, and D and trimming were worked out from the DNA. The data hold about 110,000 clones, with around 84% observed a single time. The specimen was peripheral blood. The receptor was derived from a man in his forties with acute or convalescent COVID-19. The V gene is TRBV6-5, the J gene TRBJ2-3; D uncertain. The CDR3 here is CASTEGVFPDTQYF. As DNA, the CDR3 is TGTGCCAGCACCGAAGGAGTATTCCCAGATACGCAGTATTTT.